Sequencing of this TCR beta chain was carried out in a study of OX40 agonist ivuxolimab in advanced cancers. Between the trimmed V and J ends, which lost 6 bases and 7 bases, there was a span of 15 bases. The CDR3 is made up of 14 amino acids. Germline-derived CDR1 and CDR2 are SGHAT and FQNNGV. Sequenced by immunoSEQ multiplex PCR; TCRdb stores in-frame clones only, minus some. The sample has about 48,000 clones, 70% to 90% seen once. This receptor was obtained from an adult with an advanced solid tumor such as melanoma, head and neck, liver or kidney cancer. The genes are TRBV11-2 and TRBJ2-2, with D possibly being TRBD1 or TRBD2 (6 bases each). The source was CD4+ or CD8+ T cells sorted from blood, collected in a trial of the OX40 agonist ivuxolimab. The CDR3 here is CASRSGAQSGELFF. The CDR3 nucleotides read TGTGCCAGCAGATCGGGGGCGCAGAGCGGGGAGCTGTTTTTT.